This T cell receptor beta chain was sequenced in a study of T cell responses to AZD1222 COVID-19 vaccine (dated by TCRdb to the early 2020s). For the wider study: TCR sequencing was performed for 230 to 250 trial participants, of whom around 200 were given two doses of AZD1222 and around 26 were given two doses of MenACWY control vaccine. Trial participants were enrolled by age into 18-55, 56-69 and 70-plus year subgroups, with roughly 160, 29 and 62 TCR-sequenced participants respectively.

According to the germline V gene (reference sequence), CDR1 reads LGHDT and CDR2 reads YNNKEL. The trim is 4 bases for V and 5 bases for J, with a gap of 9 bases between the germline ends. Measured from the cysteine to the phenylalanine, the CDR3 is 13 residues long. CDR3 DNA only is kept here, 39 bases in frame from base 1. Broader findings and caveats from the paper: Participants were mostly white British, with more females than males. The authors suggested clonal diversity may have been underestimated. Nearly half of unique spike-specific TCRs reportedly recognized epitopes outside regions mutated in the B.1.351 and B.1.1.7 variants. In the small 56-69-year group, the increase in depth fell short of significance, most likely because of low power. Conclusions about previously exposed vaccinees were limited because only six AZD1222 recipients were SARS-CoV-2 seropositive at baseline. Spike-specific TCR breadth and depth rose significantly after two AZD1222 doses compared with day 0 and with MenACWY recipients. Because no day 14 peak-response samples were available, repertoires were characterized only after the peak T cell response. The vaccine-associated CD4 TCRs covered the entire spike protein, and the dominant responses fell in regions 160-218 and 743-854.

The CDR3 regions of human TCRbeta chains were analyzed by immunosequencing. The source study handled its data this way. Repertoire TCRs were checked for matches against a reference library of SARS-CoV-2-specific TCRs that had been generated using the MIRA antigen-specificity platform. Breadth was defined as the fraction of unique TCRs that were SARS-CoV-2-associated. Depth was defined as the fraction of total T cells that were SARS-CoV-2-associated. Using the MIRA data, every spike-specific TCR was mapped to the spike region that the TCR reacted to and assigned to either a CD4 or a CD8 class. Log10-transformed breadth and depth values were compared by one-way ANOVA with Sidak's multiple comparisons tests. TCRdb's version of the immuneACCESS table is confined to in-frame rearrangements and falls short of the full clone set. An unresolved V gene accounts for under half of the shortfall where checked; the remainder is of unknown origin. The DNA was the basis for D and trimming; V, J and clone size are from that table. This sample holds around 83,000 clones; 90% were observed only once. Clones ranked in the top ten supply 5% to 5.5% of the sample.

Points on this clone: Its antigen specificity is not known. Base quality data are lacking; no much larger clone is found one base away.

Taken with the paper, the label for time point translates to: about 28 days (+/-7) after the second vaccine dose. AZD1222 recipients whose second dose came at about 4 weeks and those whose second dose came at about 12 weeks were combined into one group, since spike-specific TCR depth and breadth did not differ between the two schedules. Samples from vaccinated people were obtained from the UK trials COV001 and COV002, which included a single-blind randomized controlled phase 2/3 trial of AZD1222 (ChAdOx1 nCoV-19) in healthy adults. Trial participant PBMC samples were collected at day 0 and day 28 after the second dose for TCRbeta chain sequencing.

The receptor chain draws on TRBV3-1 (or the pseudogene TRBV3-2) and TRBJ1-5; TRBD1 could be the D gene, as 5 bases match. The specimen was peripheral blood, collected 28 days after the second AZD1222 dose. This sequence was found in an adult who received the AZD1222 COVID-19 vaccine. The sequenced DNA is TGTGCCAGCAGCCCAGGGAGTGATCAGCCCCAGCATTTT. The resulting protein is CASSPGSDQPQHF.